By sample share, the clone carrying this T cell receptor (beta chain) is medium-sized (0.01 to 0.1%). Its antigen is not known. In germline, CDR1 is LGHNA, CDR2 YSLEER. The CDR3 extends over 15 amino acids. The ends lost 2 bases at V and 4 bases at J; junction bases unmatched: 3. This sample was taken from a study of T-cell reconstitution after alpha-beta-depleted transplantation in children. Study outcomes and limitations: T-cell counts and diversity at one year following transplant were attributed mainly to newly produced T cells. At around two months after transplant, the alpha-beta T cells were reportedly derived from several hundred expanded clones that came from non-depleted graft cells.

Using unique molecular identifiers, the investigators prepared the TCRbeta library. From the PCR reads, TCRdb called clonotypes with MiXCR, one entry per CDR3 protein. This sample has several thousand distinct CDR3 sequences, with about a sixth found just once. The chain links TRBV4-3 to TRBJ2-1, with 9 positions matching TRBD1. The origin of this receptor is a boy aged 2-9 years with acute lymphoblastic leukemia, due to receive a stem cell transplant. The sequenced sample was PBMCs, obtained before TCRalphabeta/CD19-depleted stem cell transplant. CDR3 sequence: CASSQNDRGYNEQFF. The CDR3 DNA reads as TGCGCCAGCAGCCAAAACGACAGGGGGTACAATGAGCAGTTCTTC.